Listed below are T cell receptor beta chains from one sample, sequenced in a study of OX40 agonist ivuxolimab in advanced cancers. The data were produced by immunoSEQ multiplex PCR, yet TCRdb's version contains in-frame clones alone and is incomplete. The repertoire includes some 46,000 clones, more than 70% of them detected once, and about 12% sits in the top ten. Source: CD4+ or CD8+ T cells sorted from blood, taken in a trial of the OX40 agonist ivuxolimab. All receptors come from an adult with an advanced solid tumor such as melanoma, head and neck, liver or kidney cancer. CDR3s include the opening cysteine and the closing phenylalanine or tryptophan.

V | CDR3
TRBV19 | CASSVAYNEQFF
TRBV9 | CASSIQGAEYEQYF
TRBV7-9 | CASSLVTSGGQETQYF
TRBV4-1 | CASTPGGTEAFF
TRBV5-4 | CASSSTGTRGEQYF
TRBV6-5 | CASNRPGEETQYF
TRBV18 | CASSPMTLITNEKLFF
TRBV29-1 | CSVFLYGYTF
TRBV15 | CATSRDYKGTQYF
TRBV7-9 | CASSLATGTGIFNTEAFF
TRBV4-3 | CASSQEYVGRGGSGNTIYF
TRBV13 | CASSRQPSYEQYF
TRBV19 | CASSAGVRAYEQYF
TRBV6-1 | CASSEALGLYEQYF
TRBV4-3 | CASSQFGTSGHNEQFF
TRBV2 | CASSEVGQGNEQFF
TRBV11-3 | CASSFSYYIEQPVTDTQYF
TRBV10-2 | CASSEFGWGIGELFF
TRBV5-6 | CASSLGDLRDF
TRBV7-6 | CASSLGELAGGLYNEQFF
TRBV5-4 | CASSLGQGEQYF
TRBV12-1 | CASIRNHSGGITDTQYF
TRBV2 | CASSEGEDSIKGIFQETQYF
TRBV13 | CASSHTDSGGVGEQFF
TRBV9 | CASSDTGGSGNTIYF
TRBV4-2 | CASSLSLRLAKNIQYF
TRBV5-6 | CASSLVYEQYF
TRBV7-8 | CASSLADIWRAFF
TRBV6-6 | CASIRLGGEDTEAFF
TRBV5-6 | CASSSGQGVYGYTF
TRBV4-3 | CASSQEGGILDEQYF
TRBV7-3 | CASNLGGGNTEAFF
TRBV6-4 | CASSSREEVTNYGYTF
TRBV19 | CASSMAAGTGNGYTF
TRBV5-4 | CASSLEVGQGFYEQYF
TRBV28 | CATEAGGRETQYF
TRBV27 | CASRSGLYEQYF
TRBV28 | CASSGQGNTGELFF
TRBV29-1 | CSAPGGTEAFF
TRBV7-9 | CASSTEEGANSPLHF
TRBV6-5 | CASSYTDRGLYEQYF